Listed below are T cell receptor beta chains from one sample, sequenced in a study of blood T cell repertoires in COVID-19. Sequenced by immunoSEQ multiplex PCR; TCRdb stores in-frame clones only, minus some. Of 450,000 to 600,000 clones in the sample, 87% are singletons; the top ten hold 0.7%. Specimen: PBMCs or T cells enriched from blood (not recorded which). These receptors all come from a woman between 18 and 29 years old who had recovered from COVID-19. The CDR3 runs from the conserved cysteine through the conserved F or W. A D gene is named only where the DNA matches it firmly. Rows may omit the clone size; those that give it use once, few, many or a size class.

clone_size	d_call	v_call	j_call	cdr3_aa	cdr3_nt
.	TRBD1	TRBV6-5	TRBJ1-6	CASSGQGNNSPLHF	TGTGCCAGCAGCGGACAGGGGAATAATTCACCCCTCCACTTT
.	TRBD1	TRBV28	TRBJ2-3	CAIQQGTDTQYF	TGTGCCATCCAACAGGGGACAGATACGCAGTATTTT
.	.	TRBV6-2/TRBV6-3	TRBJ1-5	CASSKQGDNQPQHF	TGTGCCAGCAGTAAACAGGGTGACAATCAGCCCCAGCATTTT
.	TRBD1	TRBV28	TRBJ2-3	CASSLFGTGASASTDTQYF	TGTGCCAGCAGTTTATTTGGGACAGGGGCCAGTGCTAGCACAGATACGCAGTATTTT
.	TRBD1	TRBV25-1	TRBJ2-5	CASSESLPGGSETQYF	TGTGCCAGCAGTGAATCTTTACCAGGGGGTTCAGAGACCCAGTACTTC
.	TRBD2	TRBV6-5	TRBJ2-5	CASSSLAGGQETQYF	TGTGCCAGCAGTTCCTTAGCGGGGGGGCAAGAGACCCAGTACTTC
.	.	TRBV5-4	TRBJ2-1	CASSLGGLAYNEQFF	TGTGCCAGCAGCTTGGGGGGACTTGCCTACAATGAGCAGTTCTTC
.	.	TRBV19	TRBJ1-6	CASSIRVGRAGSPLHF	TGTGCCAGTAGTATAAGGGTAGGCAGGGCTGGCTCACCCCTCCACTTT
few	.	TRBV7-2	TRBJ2-1	CASSLGAGGYNEQFF	TGTGCCAGCAGCTTAGGAGCGGGTGGATACAATGAGCAGTTCTTC
.	TRBD1	TRBV10-1	TRBJ2-7	CASSESGTAYEQYF	TGCGCCAGCAGTGAGTCGGGGACAGCCTACGAGCAGTACTTC
.	.	TRBV30	TRBJ1-2	CAWSVGLRVYGYTF	TGTGCCTGGAGTGTAGGACTCCGCGTCTATGGCTACACCTTC
few	TRBD1	TRBV30	TRBJ1-4	CAWSGGTDEKLFF	TGTGCCTGGAGTGGGGGGACAGATGAAAAACTGTTTTTT
.	TRBD1	TRBV2	TRBJ1-2	CASSTGGGYTF	TGTGCCAGCAGTACAGGGGGGGGCTACACCTTC
.	.	TRBV2	TRBJ1-6	CASNLERNNSPLHF	TGTGCCAGCAATCTGGAGAGGAATAATTCACCCCTCCACTTT
.	.	TRBV3-1/TRBV3-2	TRBJ2-7	CASSQGQVSYEQYF	TGTGCCAGCAGCCAAGGACAGGTTTCCTACGAGCAGTACTTC
.	.	TRBV15	TRBJ1-5	CATSGGSLAVQPQHF	TGTGCCACCAGCGGCGGGTCCTTAGCGGTTCAGCCCCAGCATTTT
.	.	TRBV9	TRBJ1-1	CASSVGSVNTEAFF	TGTGCCAGCAGCGTAGGGAGTGTGAACACTGAAGCTTTCTTT
.	TRBD2	TRBV11-2	TRBJ2-7	CASRHSGTSGYEQYF	TGTGCCAGCAGACATTCCGGGACTAGCGGGTACGAGCAGTACTTC